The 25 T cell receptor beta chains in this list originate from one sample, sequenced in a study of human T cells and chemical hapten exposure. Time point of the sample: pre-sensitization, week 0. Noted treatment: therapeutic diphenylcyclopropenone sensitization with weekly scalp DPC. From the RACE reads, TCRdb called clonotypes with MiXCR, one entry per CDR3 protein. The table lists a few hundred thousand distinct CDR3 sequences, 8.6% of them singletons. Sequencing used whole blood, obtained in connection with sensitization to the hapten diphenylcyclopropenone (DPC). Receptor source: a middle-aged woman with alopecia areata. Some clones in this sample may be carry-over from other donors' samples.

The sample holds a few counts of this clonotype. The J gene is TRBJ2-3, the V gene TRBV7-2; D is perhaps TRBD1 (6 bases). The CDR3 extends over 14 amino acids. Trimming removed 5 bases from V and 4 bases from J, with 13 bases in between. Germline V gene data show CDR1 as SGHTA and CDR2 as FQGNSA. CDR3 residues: CASSVLGGADTQYF. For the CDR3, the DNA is TGTGCCAGCAGCGTTTTAGGGGGTGCAGATACGCAGTATTTT. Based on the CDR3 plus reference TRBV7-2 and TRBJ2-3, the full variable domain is GAGVSQSPSNKVTEKGKDVELRCDPISGHTALYWYRQSLGQGLEFLIYFQGNSAPDKSGLPSDRFSAERTGGSVSTLTIQRTQQEDSAVYLCASSVLGGADTQYFGPGTRLTVL.

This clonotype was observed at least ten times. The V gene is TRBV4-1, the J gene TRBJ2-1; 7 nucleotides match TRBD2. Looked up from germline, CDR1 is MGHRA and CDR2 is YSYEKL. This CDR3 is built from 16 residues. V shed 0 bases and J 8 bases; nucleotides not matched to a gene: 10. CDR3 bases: TGCGCCAGCAGCCAAGAGGAAGCGGGGAGACGACATGAGCAGTTCTTC. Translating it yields CASSQEEAGRRHEQFF.

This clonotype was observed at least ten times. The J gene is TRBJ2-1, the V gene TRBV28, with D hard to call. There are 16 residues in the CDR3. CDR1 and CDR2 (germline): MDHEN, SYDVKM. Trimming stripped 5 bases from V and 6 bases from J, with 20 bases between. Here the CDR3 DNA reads TGTGCCAGCAGTCCTTTCGCGCAGAGGTCGACCAATGAGCAGTTCTTC. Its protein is CASSPFAQRSTNEQFF.

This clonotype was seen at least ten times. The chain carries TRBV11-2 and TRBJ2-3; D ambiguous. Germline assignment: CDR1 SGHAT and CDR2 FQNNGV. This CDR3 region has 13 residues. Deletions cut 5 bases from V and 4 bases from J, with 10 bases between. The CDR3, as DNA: TGTGCCAGCAGCGCAATGTTGGCAGATACGCAGTATTTT. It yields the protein CASSAMLADTQYF.

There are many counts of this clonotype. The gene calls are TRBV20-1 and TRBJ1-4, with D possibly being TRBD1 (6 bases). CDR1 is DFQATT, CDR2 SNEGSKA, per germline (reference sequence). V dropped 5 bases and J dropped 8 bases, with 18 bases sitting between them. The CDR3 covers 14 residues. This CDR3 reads CSADSGEGGEKLFF. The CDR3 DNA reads TGCAGTGCTGACTCAGGGGAAGGGGGGGAAAAACTGTTTTTT.

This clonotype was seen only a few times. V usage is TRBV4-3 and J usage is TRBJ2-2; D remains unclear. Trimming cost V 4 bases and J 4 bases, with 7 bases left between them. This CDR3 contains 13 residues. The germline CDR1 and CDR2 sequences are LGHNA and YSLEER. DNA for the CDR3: TGCGCCAGCAGCCTCAAAGGCACCGGGGAGCTGTTTTTT. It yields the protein CASSLKGTGELFF.

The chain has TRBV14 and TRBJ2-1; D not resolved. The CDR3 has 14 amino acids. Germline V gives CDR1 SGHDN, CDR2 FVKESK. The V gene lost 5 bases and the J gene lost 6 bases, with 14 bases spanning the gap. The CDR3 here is CASSSYSRFNEQFF. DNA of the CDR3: TGTGCCAGCAGCTCATATAGCAGGTTCAATGAGCAGTTCTTC.

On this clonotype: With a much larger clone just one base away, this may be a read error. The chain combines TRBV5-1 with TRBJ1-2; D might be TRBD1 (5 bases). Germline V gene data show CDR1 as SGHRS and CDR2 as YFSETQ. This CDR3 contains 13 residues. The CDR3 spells CDSSLAREGGYTF. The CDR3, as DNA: TGCGACAGCAGCTTGGCCAGGGAAGGAGGCTACACCTTC. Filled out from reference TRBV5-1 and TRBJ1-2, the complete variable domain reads KAGVTQTPRYLIKTRGQQVTLSCSPISGHRSVSWYQQTPGQGLQFLFEYFSETQRNKGNFPGRFSGRQFSNSRSEMNVSTLELGDSALYLCDSSLAREGGYTFGSGTRLTVV.

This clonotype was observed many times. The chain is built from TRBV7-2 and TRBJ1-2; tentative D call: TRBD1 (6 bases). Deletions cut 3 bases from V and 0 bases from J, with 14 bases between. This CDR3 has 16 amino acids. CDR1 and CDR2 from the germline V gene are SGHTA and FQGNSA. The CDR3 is CASSLGGGWTNYGYTF. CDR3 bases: TGTGCCAGCAGCTTGGGGGGCGGGTGGACTAACTATGGCTACACCTTC.

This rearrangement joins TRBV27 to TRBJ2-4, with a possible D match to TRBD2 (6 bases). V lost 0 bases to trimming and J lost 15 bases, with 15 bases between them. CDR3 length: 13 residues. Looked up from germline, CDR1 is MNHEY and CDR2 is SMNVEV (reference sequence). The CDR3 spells CASSLSTASAWYF. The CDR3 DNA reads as TGTGCCAGCAGTTTATCGACGGCTAGCGCATGGTACTTC.

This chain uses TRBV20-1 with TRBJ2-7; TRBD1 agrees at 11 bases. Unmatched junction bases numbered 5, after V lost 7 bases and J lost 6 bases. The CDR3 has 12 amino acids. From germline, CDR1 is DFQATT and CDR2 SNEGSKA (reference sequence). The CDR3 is CSGGQGAGEQYF. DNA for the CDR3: TGCAGTGGAGGACAGGGGGCTGGCGAGCAGTACTTC.

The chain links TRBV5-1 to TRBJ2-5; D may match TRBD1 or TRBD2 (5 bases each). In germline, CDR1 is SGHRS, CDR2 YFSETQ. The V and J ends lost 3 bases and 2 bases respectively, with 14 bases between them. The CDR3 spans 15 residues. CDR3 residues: CASSSTGTRQETQYF. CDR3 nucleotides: TGCGCCAGCAGCTCTACGGGGACGAGACAAGAGACCCAGTACTTC. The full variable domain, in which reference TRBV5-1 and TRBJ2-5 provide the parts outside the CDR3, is KAGVTQTPRYLIKTRGQQVTLSCSPISGHRSVSWYQQTPGQGLQFLFEYFSETQRNKGNFPGRFSGRQFSNSRSEMNVSTLELGDSALYLCASSSTGTRQETQYFGPGTRLLVL.

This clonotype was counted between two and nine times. The CDR3 spells CASSGGGATSQETQYF. CDR3 coding DNA: TGCGCCAGCAGCGGCGGCGGGGCTACCTCCCAAGAGACCCAGTACTTC. The chain recombines TRBV5-1 with TRBJ2-5; D perhaps matches TRBD2 (6 bases). The V end lost 4 bases, the J end lost 1 base, and 17 bases lay between the germline ends. The germline CDR1 and CDR2 sequences are SGHRS and YFSETQ. The CDR3 runs to 16 residues.

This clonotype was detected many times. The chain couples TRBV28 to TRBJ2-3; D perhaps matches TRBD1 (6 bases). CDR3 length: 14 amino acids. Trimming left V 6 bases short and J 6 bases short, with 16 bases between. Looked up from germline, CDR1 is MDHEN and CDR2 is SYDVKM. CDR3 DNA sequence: TGTGCCAGCAGCGACAGGACCGCCGGCGATACGCAGTATTTT. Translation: CASSDRTAGDTQYF.

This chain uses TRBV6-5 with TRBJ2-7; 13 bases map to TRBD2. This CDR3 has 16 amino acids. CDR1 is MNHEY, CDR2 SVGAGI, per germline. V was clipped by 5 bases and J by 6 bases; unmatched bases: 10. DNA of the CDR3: TGTGCCAGCAGTCCCCGGGGGACTAGCGGGAACCTCGAGCAGTACTTC. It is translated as CASSPRGTSGNLEQYF.

This chain's CDR3 is CASSEGGPAFF. CDR3 nucleotides: TGTGCCAGCAGTGAGGGGGGGCCAGCTTTCTTT. The chain combines TRBV6-1 with TRBJ1-1; weak D call: TRBD1 (6 bases). The germline gives CDR1 MNHNS, CDR2 SASEGT. Trimming took 3 bases from V and 10 from J, leaving 9 bases between them. The CDR3 has 11 amino acids.

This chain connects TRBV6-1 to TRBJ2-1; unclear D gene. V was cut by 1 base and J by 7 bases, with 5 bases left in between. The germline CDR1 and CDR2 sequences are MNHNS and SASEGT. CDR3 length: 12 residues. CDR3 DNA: TGTGCCAGCAGTGAAGTCCAGAATGAGCAGTTCTTC. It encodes CASSEVQNEQFF.

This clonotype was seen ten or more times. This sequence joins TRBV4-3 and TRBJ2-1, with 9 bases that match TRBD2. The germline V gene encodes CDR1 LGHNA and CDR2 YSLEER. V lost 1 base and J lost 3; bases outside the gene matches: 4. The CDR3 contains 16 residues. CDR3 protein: CASSQGASGDYNEQFF. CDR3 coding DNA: TGCGCCAGCAGCCAAGGTGCTAGCGGGGACTACAATGAGCAGTTCTTC.

As DNA, the CDR3 is TGCGCCAGCAGAGACGGGAGCGCCCACGAGCAGTACTTC. This sequence encodes CASRDGSAHEQYF. The rearrangement joins TRBV5-1 to TRBJ2-7, with a weak D call TRBD2 (6 bases). The germline V and J ends were trimmed by 5 bases and 5 bases, with 14 bases remaining between them. CDR1 and CDR2 from the germline V gene are SGHRS and YFSETQ. The CDR3 is 13 amino acids. The entire variable domain, with the rest obtained from reference TRBV5-1 and TRBJ2-7, is as follows: KAGVTQTPRYLIKTRGQQVTLSCSPISGHRSVSWYQQTPGQGLQFLFEYFSETQRNKGNFPGRFSGRQFSNSRSEMNVSTLELGDSALYLCASRDGSAHEQYFGPGTRLTVT.

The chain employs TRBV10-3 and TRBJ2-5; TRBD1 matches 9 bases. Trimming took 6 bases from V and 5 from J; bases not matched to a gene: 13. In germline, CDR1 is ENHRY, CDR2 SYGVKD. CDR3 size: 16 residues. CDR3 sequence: CAISLRDRVGVETQYF. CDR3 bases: TGTGCCATCAGCCTCCGGGACAGGGTAGGAGTTGAGACCCAGTACTTC.

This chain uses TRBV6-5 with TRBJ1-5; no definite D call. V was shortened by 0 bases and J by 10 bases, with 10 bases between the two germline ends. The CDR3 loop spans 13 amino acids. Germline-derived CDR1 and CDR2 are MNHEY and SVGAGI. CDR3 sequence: CASSYSIADPQHF. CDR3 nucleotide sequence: TGTGCCAGCAGTTACTCGATAGCCGACCCCCAGCATTTT.

The CDR3 is CASSDGQVSYNEQFF. DNA of the CDR3: TGTGCCAGCAGTGATGGACAGGTCTCCTACAATGAGCAGTTCTTC. This chain links TRBV28 with TRBJ2-1; 7 nucleotides match TRBD1. The CDR3 spans 15 residues. From germline, CDR1 is MDHEN and CDR2 SYDVKM. V shed 5 bases, J shed 0 bases, and the junction held 4 bases outside the gene matches.

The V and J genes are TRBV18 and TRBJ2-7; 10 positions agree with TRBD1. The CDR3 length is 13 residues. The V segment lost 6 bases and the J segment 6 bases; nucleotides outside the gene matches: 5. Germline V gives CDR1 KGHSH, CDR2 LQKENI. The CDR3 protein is CASSFRQGAEQYF. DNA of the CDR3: TGTGCCAGCTCGTTCCGACAGGGGGCCGAGCAGTACTTC.

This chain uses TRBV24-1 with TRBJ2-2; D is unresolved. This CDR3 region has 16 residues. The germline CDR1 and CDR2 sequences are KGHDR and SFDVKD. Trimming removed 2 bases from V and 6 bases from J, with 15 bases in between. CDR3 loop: CATSDSPASLAGELFF. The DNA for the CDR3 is TGTGCCACCAGTGATTCCCCCGCCTCGCTAGCCGGGGAGCTGTTTTTT.

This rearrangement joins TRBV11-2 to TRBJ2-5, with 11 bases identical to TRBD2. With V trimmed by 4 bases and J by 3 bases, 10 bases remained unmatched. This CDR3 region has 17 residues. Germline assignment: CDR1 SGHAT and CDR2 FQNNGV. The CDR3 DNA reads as TGTGCCAGCAGCTCTATAGCGGGGGGGCCGAAGGAAGAGACCCAGTACTTC. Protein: CASSSIAGGPKEETQYF.